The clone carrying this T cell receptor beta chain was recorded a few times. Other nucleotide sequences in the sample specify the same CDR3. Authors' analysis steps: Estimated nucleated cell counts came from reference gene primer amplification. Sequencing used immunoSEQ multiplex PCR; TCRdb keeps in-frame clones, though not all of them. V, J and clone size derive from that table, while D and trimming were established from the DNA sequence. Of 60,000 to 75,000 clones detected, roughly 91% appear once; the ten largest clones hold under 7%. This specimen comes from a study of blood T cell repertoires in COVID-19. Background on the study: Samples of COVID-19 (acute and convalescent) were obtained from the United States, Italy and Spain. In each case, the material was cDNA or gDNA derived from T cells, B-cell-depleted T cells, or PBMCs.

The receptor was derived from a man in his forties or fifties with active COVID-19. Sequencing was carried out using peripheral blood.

CDR3 residues: CASSVGSDYEQYF. CDR3 nucleotides: TGTGCCAGCAGCGTAGGGAGTGACTACGAGCAGTACTTC. The genes are TRBV9 and TRBJ2-7; D is ambiguous. V lost 0 bases and J 3 bases, leaving 7 bases between the germline ends. The CDR3 has 13 amino acids. Per germline, CDR1 SGDLS and CDR2 YYNGEE. The entire variable domain, with the rest obtained from reference TRBV9 and TRBJ2-7, is as follows: DSGVTQTPKHLITATGQRVTLRCSPRSGDLSVYWYQQSLDQGLQFLIQYYNGEERAKGNILERFSAQQFPDLHSELNLSSLELGDSALYFCASSVGSDYEQYFGPGTRLTVT.